The text below deals with one TCR beta chain. Its antigen is not identified. The V end lost 7 bases, the J end lost 3 bases, and 22 bases lay between the germline ends. The CDR3 length is 17 residues. CDR1 and CDR2 (germline): DFQATT, SNEGSKA (reference sequence). This sample is drawn from a study of yellow fever vaccine responses in identical twins. In TCRdb, the RT-PCR reads were re-called with MiXCR into one record per CDR3 protein. The sample records around 1,400 distinct CDR3 sequences, roughly 6% being singletons. Whole-study findings and limits: After vaccination, twins' T cell response reportedly seemed partly convergent, partly personalized.

The sample here was T cells from blood (PBMCs), unsorted or a sorted subset (not recorded which), taken before or after yellow fever vaccination (not recorded which). This clonotype was obtained from a woman in her late teens or twenties who received the yellow fever vaccine. The rearrangement joins TRBV20-1 to TRBJ2-6; D is possibly TRBD1 (6 bases). The CDR3 DNA reads TGCAGTGTTACCGGACAGAGATCCCTCGATGGGGCCAACGTCCTGACTTTC. Amino acids: CSVTGQRSLDGANVLTF.